The clone carrying this TCR beta chain was observed once. The antigen is unknown. V dropped 5 bases and J dropped 10 bases, with 17 bases sitting between them. The germline V gene has CDR1 SGHVS and CDR2 FQNEAQ. The CDR3 consists of 14 residues. This specimen belongs to a study of blood T cells in healthy people across ages. Study results and caveats: A conclusive naive versus antigen-experienced comparison was prevented by the unsorted PBMCs.

Using a J-beta primer mix together with a sample-barcoded 5' primer, a second PCR was run for about 6 to 12 cycles. Each cDNA molecule received a tag from a template-switch adaptor that had 12 random nucleotides. Researchers report that each sample yielded at least 3 million CDR3-containing paired-end reads. TCRdb itself ran the 5' RACE reads through MiXCR, one entry per CDR3 protein. The sample holds about 1.1 million distinct CDR3 sequences, 35% to 40% seen once. This chain connects TRBV7-8 to TRBJ1-4; D is unresolved. This sequence originates from a man between 18 and 35 years old in good health. Sequenced sample: blood. The CDR3 DNA sequence: TGTGCCAGCAGCGTAGGCGGCCTAGACGGAAAACTGTTTTTT. It codes for CASSVGGLDGKLFF.